This passage covers 11 T cell receptor beta chains from one sample sequenced in a study of blood T cell repertoires in COVID-19. Some clones are missing from TCRdb's copy, which holds only in-frame ones; the method was immunoSEQ multiplex PCR. The sample has about 170,000 clones; around 83% are singletons. Sample: peripheral blood. The receptors originated from a man between 50 and 59 years old with active or convalescent COVID-19.

The chain links TRBV9 to TRBJ1-4, with D tentatively TRBD1 (5 bases). The CDR3 is 15 amino acids. Trimming shortened V by 0 bases and J by 7 bases, and 13 bases separated the two germline ends. CDR1 and CDR2 (germline): SGDLS, YYNGEE. The CDR3 spells CASSVASGFGEKLFF. Written as DNA, the CDR3 is TGTGCCAGCAGCGTAGCGTCAGGGTTCGGTGAAAAACTGTTTTTT.

In this sample, this clone turned up once. The chain links TRBV27 to TRBJ1-2; 9 bases fit TRBD1. With V trimmed by 6 bases and J by 2 bases, 7 bases remained unmatched. The CDR3 runs to 15 residues. From germline, CDR1 is MNHEY and CDR2 SMNVEV (reference sequence). The CDR3 here is CASRLEGTGNYGYTF. CDR3 in DNA: TGTGCCAGCAGACTAGAGGGGACAGGGAACTATGGCTACACCTTC.

The chain combines TRBV11-2 with TRBJ1-5; D possibly corresponds to TRBD1 (6 bases). Germline assignment: CDR1 SGHAT and CDR2 FQNNGV. There are 15 residues in the CDR3. The V end was cut by 1 base, the J end by 4 bases, with 11 bases between. The CDR3 DNA sequence: TGTGCCAGCAGCTTAGTACAGGGATGGAATCAGCCCCAGCATTTT. Encoded protein: CASSLVQGWNQPQHF.

This chain joins TRBV6-6 and TRBJ1-2; tentatively, D is TRBD1 (5 bases). The CDR3 covers 15 residues. Germline-derived CDR1 and CDR2 are MNHNY and SVGAGI (reference sequence). Trimming took off 2 bases at V and 4 bases at J, with 14 bases between the two ends. The CDR3 DNA sequence: TGTGCCAGCAGTTACGGGGCGTCCGGGCTCTATGGCTACACCTTC. It yields the protein CASSYGASGLYGYTF.

Regarding this clone: Other DNA sequences in this sample translate to the same CDR3. The chain is built from TRBV5-6 and TRBJ1-2, with 8 nucleotides matching TRBD1. The CDR3 covers 13 residues. Germline CDR1 reads SGHDT; CDR2 reads YYEEEE. V lost 4 bases to trimming and J lost 2 bases; unmatched junction nucleotides: 1. The CDR3 region is CASSRDRNYGYTF. CDR3 in DNA: TGTGCCAGCAGCAGGGACAGGAACTATGGCTACACCTTC. Full variable domain (outside the CDR3, taken from reference TRBV5-6 and TRBJ1-2): DAGVTQSPTHLIKTRGQQVTLRCSPKSGHDTVSWYQQALGQGPQFIFQYYEEEERQRGNFPDRFSGHQFPNYSSELNVNALLLGDSALYLCASSRDRNYGYTFGSGTRLTVV.

This clone has a handful of counts. The rearrangement joins TRBV5-6 to TRBJ2-2; D perhaps matches TRBD1 (6 bases). Germline loops: CDR1 SGHDT, CDR2 YYEEEE. Trimming pared 1 base from V and 1 base from J, leaving 11 bases between. This CDR3 spans 16 amino acids. The CDR3 DNA is TGTGCCAGCAGCTTGTTGGCAGGGGTGAACACCGGGGAGCTGTTTTTT. Its translation is CASSLLAGVNTGELFF.

On this clone: The identical CDR3 is also encoded by other nucleotide sequences in the sample. The chain employs TRBV4-3 and TRBJ1-1; maybe TRBD1 (5 bases). Germline V gives CDR1 LGHNA, CDR2 YSLEER. V was pared by 0 bases and J by 4 bases, with 9 bases between. The CDR3 totals 14 residues. CDR3 protein: CASSQDGGGTEAFF. CDR3 nucleotide sequence: TGCGCCAGCAGCCAAGATGGGGGAGGCACTGAAGCTTTCTTT.

The chain uses TRBV14 and TRBJ1-1, with 8 bases lining up with TRBD1. The CDR3 runs to 14 residues. Unmatched junction bases numbered 7, after V lost 1 base and J lost 9 bases. CDR1 is SGHDN and CDR2 is FVKESK in the germline V gene. The CDR3 here is CASSQALTGAKAFF. The CDR3 bases are TGTGCCAGCAGCCAAGCCCTGACAGGGGCGAAAGCTTTCTTT.

The gene calls are TRBV28 and TRBJ1-1; TRBD1 matches 7 bases. Unmatched junction bases numbered 9, after V lost 7 bases and J lost 1 base. CDR3 length equals 15 residues. Germline values: CDR1 MDHEN, CDR2 SYDVKM. CDR3 sequence: CASKPRGQTNTEAFF. CDR3 coding DNA: TGTGCCAGCAAACCTCGGGGACAGACGAACACTGAAGCTTTCTTT.

This chain joins TRBV7-2 and TRBJ2-5, with 10 bases fitting TRBD2. The CDR3 spans 14 residues. Germline loops: CDR1 SGHTA, CDR2 FQGNSA. The J segment lost 4 bases and the V segment lost 5 bases, leaving 4 bases of the junction unmatched. Here the CDR3 reads CASSPLAGAETQYF. CDR3 nucleotide sequence: TGTGCCAGCAGCCCGCTAGCGGGAGCAGAGACCCAGTACTTC. Combining the CDR3 with reference TRBV7-2 and TRBJ2-5 gives the whole variable domain GAGVSQSPSNKVTEKGKDVELRCDPISGHTALYWYRQSLGQGLEFLIYFQGNSAPDKSGLPSDRFSAERTGGSVSTLTIQRTQQEDSAVYLCASSPLAGAETQYFGPGTRLLVL.

The rearrangement links TRBV5-6 to TRBJ2-3, with TRBD2 identical over 8 bases. The trim removed 5 bases at V and 7 bases at J, leaving 12 bases unmatched. This CDR3 has 15 residues. Germline CDR1 SGHDT, CDR2 YYEEEE. DNA for the CDR3: TGTGCCAGCAGTCTGGAGGGACTAGGGTTAAATACGCAGTATTTT. Translation gives CASSLEGLGLNTQYF.